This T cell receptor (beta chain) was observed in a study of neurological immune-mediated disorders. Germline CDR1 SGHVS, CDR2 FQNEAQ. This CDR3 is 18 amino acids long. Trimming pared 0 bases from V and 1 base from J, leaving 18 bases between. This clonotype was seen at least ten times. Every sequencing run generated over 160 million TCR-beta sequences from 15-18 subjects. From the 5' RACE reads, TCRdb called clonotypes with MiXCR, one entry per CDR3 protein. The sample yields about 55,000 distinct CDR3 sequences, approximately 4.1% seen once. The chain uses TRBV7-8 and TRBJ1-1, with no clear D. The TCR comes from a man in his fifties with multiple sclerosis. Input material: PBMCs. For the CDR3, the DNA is TGTGCCAGCAGCTTAGCGGCGAACACCCACATCGGGAACACTGAAGCTTTCTTT. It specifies CASSLAANTHIGNTEAFF.